This T cell receptor (beta chain) was captured by sequencing in a study of control samples from healthy donors and cancer patients. Sequencing was performed with immunoSEQ multiplex PCR; in TCRdb, only in-frame clones are kept and a portion is missing. The data contain approximately 170,000 clones, roughly 89% of them singletons. V was clipped by 1 base and J by 6 bases, with 13 bases between them. Germline V CDR1 and CDR2: SGHTA, FQGNSA. CDR3 size: 15 residues. The sequenced material came from blood. The sequence was collected from a woman between 25 and 40 years old in good health. The genes are TRBV7-2 and TRBJ2-1, with D possibly being TRBD2 (7 bases). In DNA, the CDR3 is TGTGCCAGCAGCTTAGTGGGGGGGGCCCCCAATGAGCAGTTCTTC. Amino acid sequence: CASSLVGGAPNEQFF.